One sample yielded the 23 T cell receptor beta chains listed below, sequenced in a study of beta chain features in type 1 diabetes. Reverse transcribing all isolated RNA meant expressed TCRB transcripts were sequenced. TCRdb's table, derived via immunoSEQ multiplex PCR, lists solely in-frame clones and lacks some. The repertoire consists of hundreds of thousands of clones, with roughly an eighth occurring once and the leading ten covering 0.04%. General study results and limits: TCRB CDR3s were moderately but significantly shorter in Type 1 diabetes patients in all four CD4+ subsets.

What these receptors recognize is not known. Sequencing used naive CD4+ T cells from blood. Receptors originate from a man younger than 35 with type 1 diabetes.

The gene calls are TRBV7-6 and TRBJ2-3; 12 nucleotides match TRBD2. J lost 3 bases, V lost 1 base, and 8 bases had no gene match. The CDR3 is 18 amino acids. Germline CDR1 is SGHVS and CDR2 is FNYEAQ. The CDR3 is CASSLGLRLAGATDTQYF. The CDR3 coding sequence is TGTGCCAGCAGCTTAGGTCTCCGACTAGCGGGAGCTACAGATACGCAGTATTTT.

This clone was picked up a small number of times. The CDR3 sequence: CSARGRANEKLFF. CDR3 sequence (DNA): TGCAGCGCAAGGGGTAGGGCTAATGAAAAACTGTTTTTT. V usage is TRBV29-1 and J usage is TRBJ1-4; TRBD1 is a possible D gene (5 bases). Trimming left V 7 bases short and J 3 bases short, with 12 bases between. The V gene's germline CDR1 is SQVTM and CDR2 ANQGSEA. The length of the CDR3 is 13 residues.

This clone turned up a few times. V usage is TRBV5-4 and J usage is TRBJ2-3; 8 bases match TRBD2. Germline lookup yields CDR1 SGHNT and CDR2 YYREEE (reference sequence). The CDR3 extends over 16 amino acids. Trimming took 0 bases from V and 1 from J; bases not matched to a gene: 4. Here the CDR3 reads CASSLGGRPRTDTQYF. CDR3 sequence (DNA): TGTGCCAGCAGCTTGGGCGGGAGGCCTCGCACAGATACGCAGTATTTT.

The chain joins TRBV10-1 to TRBJ2-7; TRBD1 aligns across 7 bases. The V gene end was trimmed by 4 bases and the J gene end by 5 bases; junction bases not matched to a gene: 8. The CDR3 totals 14 residues. From germline, CDR1 is WNHNN and CDR2 SYGVQD (reference sequence). The CDR3 here is CASSGRRDSNEQYF. The CDR3 nucleotides read TGCGCCAGCAGTGGGCGCCGGGACAGCAACGAGCAGTACTTC.

The chain employs TRBV2 and TRBJ1-6, with TRBD1 as a possible D gene (6 bases). With 6 bases removed from V and 4 bases from J, the gap between germline ends came to 13 bases. This CDR3 spans 15 amino acids. Germline V CDR1 and CDR2: SNHLY, FYNNEI. The CDR3 region has the DNA TGTGCCAGCAGCCCCAGGGGCCCGTATAATTCACCCCTCCACTTT. Translating gives CASSPRGPYNSPLHF.

The rearrangement uses TRBV2 and TRBJ2-6; D might be TRBD1 (7 bases). This CDR3 is 13 amino acids long. V was trimmed by 5 bases and J by 12 bases, leaving 14 bases between them. Germline V CDR1 and CDR2: SNHLY, FYNNEI. The CDR3 DNA reads TGTGCCAGCAGTCCTGACAGGGACTCCGTCCTGACTTTC. Its translation: CASSPDRDSVLTF.

This clone was seen a handful of times. This sequence joins TRBV29-1 and TRBJ2-2; D remains unclear. The germline V gene has CDR1 SQVTM and CDR2 ANQGSEA. The V end lost 3 bases, the J end lost 6 bases, and 5 bases lay between the germline ends. The CDR3 runs 11 residues. CDR3 DNA: TGCAGCGTTGAGGTAGCCGGGGAGCTGTTTTTT. This translates into CSVEVAGELFF.

The V and J genes are TRBV10-3 and TRBJ2-7; 9 bases agree with TRBD1. This CDR3 is 14 amino acids long. Germline values: CDR1 ENHRY, CDR2 SYGVKD. The J segment lost 3 bases and the V segment lost 4 bases, leaving 4 bases of the junction unmatched. The CDR3 bases are TGTGCCATCAGTGCTGGGACAGGGTTCTACGAGCAGTACTTC. Amino acid sequence: CAISAGTGFYEQYF.

The table lists this clone with a few counts. The chain recombines TRBV11-2 with TRBJ1-1; D is ambiguous. CDR1 is SGHAT, CDR2 FQNNGV, per germline. The length of the CDR3 is 13 residues. Trimming left V 5 bases short and J 1 base short, with 8 bases between. This CDR3 is CASSIVPNTEAFF. In nucleotides, the CDR3 is TGTGCCAGCAGCATAGTCCCGAACACTGAAGCTTTCTTT.

This clone was found a few times. The chain combines TRBV18 with TRBJ1-1, with D perhaps TRBD1 (5 bases). The germline V and J ends were trimmed by 3 bases and 0 bases, with 14 bases remaining between them. The germline V gene has CDR1 KGHSH and CDR2 LQKENI. The CDR3 length is 16 residues. The CDR3 DNA follows: TGTGCCAGCTCACCTCCTTGGCAGGGACTGAACACTGAAGCTTTCTTT. Its protein is CASSPPWQGLNTEAFF.

J is TRBJ1-1 and V is TRBV5-1; no clear D gene. Between the trimmed V and J ends, which lost 4 bases and 4 bases, there was a span of 17 bases. In germline, CDR1 is SGHRS, CDR2 YFSETQ. The CDR3 extends over 15 amino acids. CDR3 nucleotides: TGCGCCAGCAGCATTTTCAGTACCGGTGGCACTGAAGCTTTCTTT. Residues: CASSIFSTGGTEAFF.

This clone has more than one count but fewer than ten. The chain is built from TRBV7-9 and TRBJ1-4; 8 bases fit TRBD1. Germline loops: CDR1 SEHNR, CDR2 FQNEAQ (reference sequence). This CDR3 is built from 15 residues. J was trimmed by 5 bases and V by 5 bases; bases with no gene match: 7. In DNA, the CDR3 is TGTGCCAGCAGCGGACAGGGAAGGACGAATGAAAAACTGTTTTTT. This sequence encodes CASSGQGRTNEKLFF.

This chain links TRBV4-1 with TRBJ2-1; no definite D call. V lost 0 bases and J lost 0, with 12 bases in between. The CDR3 totals 17 residues. Germline V gene sequence: CDR1 MGHRA, CDR2 YSYEKL. CDR3 bases: TGCGCCAGCAGCCAAGATCGAGGATTCAGCTCCTACAATGAGCAGTTCTTC. Residues: CASSQDRGFSSYNEQFF.

This clone appeared a few times. This chain connects TRBV5-1 to TRBJ2-3; tentatively, D is TRBD1 (5 bases). Deletions cut 5 bases from V and 2 bases from J, with 18 bases between. Germline V CDR1 and CDR2: SGHRS, YFSETQ. The CDR3 has 16 amino acids. DNA of the CDR3: TGCGCCAGCAGTCTGGGGATCCAGGGTTTCACAGATACGCAGTATTTT. This translates into CASSLGIQGFTDTQYF.

A few counts support this clone. The genes are TRBV7-2 and TRBJ1-1; a possible D gene is TRBD1 (6 bases). Trimming left V 5 bases short and J 2 bases short, with 12 bases between. CDR1 is SGHTA, CDR2 FQGNSA, per germline. The length of the CDR3 is 14 residues. The CDR3, as DNA: TGTGCCAGCAGCGGGGACATTTTAAACACTGAAGCTTTCTTT. Its protein is CASSGDILNTEAFF.

J is TRBJ2-3 and V is TRBV5-1; D is ambiguous. There are 15 residues in the CDR3. The germline V gene encodes CDR1 SGHRS and CDR2 YFSETQ. Trimming removed 1 base from V and 2 bases from J, with 11 bases in between. The DNA for the CDR3 is TGCGCCAGCAGCTTGCATGGGGTCTACACAGATACGCAGTATTTT. Protein: CASSLHGVYTDTQYF.

A note on this clone: An end of the junction differs from the germline gene, which may be a read error. This rearrangement joins TRBV7-7 to TRBJ1-1; D unclear. Per germline, CDR1 SSHAT and CDR2 FNYEAQ (reference sequence). The CDR3 is made up of 13 amino acids. The CDR3 nucleotides are TGTGCTAGCAGCTTAGCCCCGAACACTGAAGCTTTCTTT. Translating gives CASSLAPNTEAFF.

The V and J genes are TRBV4-1 and TRBJ2-3; no firm D call. Per germline, CDR1 MGHRA and CDR2 YSYEKL. Trimming removed 0 bases at V and 8 bases at J, with 6 bases between. This CDR3 has 12 amino acids. CDR3 amino acids: CASSQDRRTQYF. CDR3 nucleotides: TGCGCCAGCAGCCAAGATCGGCGTACGCAGTATTTT.

The table lists this clone with a few counts. The rearrangement uses TRBV7-3 and TRBJ2-4, with a tentative D call TRBD2 (6 bases). This CDR3 comprises 16 residues. Germline V gives CDR1 SGHTA, CDR2 FQGTGA. V shed 4 bases and J shed 8 bases, with 21 bases lying between them. CDR3: CASSSGLRGSGDIQYF. The CDR3 region has the DNA TGTGCCAGCAGCTCAGGACTGCGGGGATCCGGGGACATTCAGTACTTC.

Only a few counts were recorded for this clone. This chain joins TRBV11-1 and TRBJ1-3; D remains ambiguous. In germline, CDR1 is SGHAT, CDR2 FQDESV (reference sequence). The CDR3 consists of 14 residues. V lost 5 bases and J lost 0, with 8 bases in between. DNA for the CDR3: TGTGCCAGCAGCCGGACCTCCTCTGGAAACACCATATATTTT. This gives the protein CASSRTSSGNTIYF.

The CDR3 coding sequence is TGTGCCAGCAGCGTAGGGACAGGCCGGGGGAGCACTGAAGCTTTCTTT. Translation: CASSVGTGRGSTEAFF. V gene TRBV9 combines with J gene TRBJ1-1; TRBD1 matches at 7 bases. The junction had 9 bases not matched to a gene; V was cut back by 0 bases and J by 4 bases. Germline V gives CDR1 SGDLS, CDR2 YYNGEE. The CDR3 consists of 16 residues.

This clone was counted a few times. The rearrangement links TRBV10-3 to TRBJ1-1; 9 bases align to TRBD1. The CDR3 covers 13 residues. With V trimmed by 10 bases and J by 3 bases, 6 bases remained unmatched. The germline V gene encodes CDR1 ENHRY and CDR2 SYGVKD. CDR3 coding DNA: TGTGCCACCAGGGGACAGGGTGACACTGAAGCTTTCTTT. Translation: CATRGQGDTEAFF.

The chain's CDR3 is CASSLGQQSYNEQFF. The CDR3 DNA is TGCGCCAGCAGCTTGGGACAGCAGTCCTACAATGAGCAGTTCTTC. This chain joins TRBV5-1 and TRBJ2-1; possible D gene TRBD1, 5 bases. Per germline, CDR1 SGHRS and CDR2 YFSETQ. Trimming left V 0 bases short and J 1 base short, with 8 bases between. The CDR3 has 15 residues.